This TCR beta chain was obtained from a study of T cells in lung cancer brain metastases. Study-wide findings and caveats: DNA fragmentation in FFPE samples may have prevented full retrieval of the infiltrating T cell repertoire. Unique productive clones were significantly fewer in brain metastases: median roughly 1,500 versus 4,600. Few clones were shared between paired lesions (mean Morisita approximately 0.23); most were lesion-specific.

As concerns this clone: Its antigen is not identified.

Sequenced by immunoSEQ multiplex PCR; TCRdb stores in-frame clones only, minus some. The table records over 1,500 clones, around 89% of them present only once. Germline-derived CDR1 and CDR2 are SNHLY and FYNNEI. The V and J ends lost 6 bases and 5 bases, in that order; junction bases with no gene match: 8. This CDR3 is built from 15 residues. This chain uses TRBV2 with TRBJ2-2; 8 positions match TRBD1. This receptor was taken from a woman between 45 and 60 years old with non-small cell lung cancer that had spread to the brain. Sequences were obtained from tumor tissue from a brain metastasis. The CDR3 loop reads CASSRQTGATGELFF. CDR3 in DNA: TGTGCCAGCAGCAGACAGACAGGGGCAACCGGGGAGCTGTTTTTT.